This T cell receptor beta chain appears in the sequencing data of a study of CD8+ T cells in alopecia areata. Study conclusions and caveats: Unlike in mice, where it was clearer, TCR sharing across patients was less clear, possibly HLA-related.

The CDR3 totals 13 residues. Germline CDR1 SEHNR, CDR2 FQNEAQ (reference sequence). Germline trimming cut 4 bases from V and 3 bases from J; bases unmatched to any gene: 1. Reverse transcription of extracted RNA yielded cDNA, which provided the sequencing template. Sequencing was performed with immunoSEQ multiplex PCR; in TCRdb, only in-frame clones are kept and a portion is missing. The repertoire has 150,000 or so clones, around 49% of them found once; the top ten carry around a sixth. Worth noting for this clone: Its antigen is as yet unknown.

The TCR was taken from a human donor with alopecia areata. Specimen: CD8+ T cells sorted from blood, collected at week 0. The chain is built from TRBV7-9 and TRBJ2-3; 7 bases match TRBD1. The CDR3 DNA follows: TGTGCCAGCAGCTCACAGGGGACAGATACGCAGTATTTT. It codes for CASSSQGTDTQYF.